The clone carrying this T cell receptor beta chain was counted between two and nine times. Time point in this sample: patch test 1, 2 weeks after DPC sensitization. Treatment defined: therapeutic diphenylcyclopropenone sensitization with weekly scalp DPC. TCRdb ran MiXCR on the RACE reads and lists one entry per CDR3 protein. The table has about 100,000 distinct CDR3 sequences, 9.5% to 11% seen once. CDR3 length equals 15 residues. V was shortened by 1 base and J by 5 bases, with 15 bases between the two germline ends. Germline-derived CDR1 and CDR2 are SGHTA and FQGNSA. The source of the sample is a study of human T cells and chemical hapten exposure.

The TCR sequence derives from a woman aged 40 to 49 with alopecia areata. Some clones in this sample may be carry-over from other donors' samples. This sample comprised whole blood, obtained in connection with sensitization to the hapten diphenylcyclopropenone (DPC). V gene TRBV7-2 combines with J gene TRBJ2-7; possibly TRBD2 for D (7 bases). This CDR3 reads CASSLVGGAQDEQYF. The CDR3 nucleotides read TGTGCCAGCAGCTTAGTGGGGGGGGCGCAGGACGAGCAGTACTTC.